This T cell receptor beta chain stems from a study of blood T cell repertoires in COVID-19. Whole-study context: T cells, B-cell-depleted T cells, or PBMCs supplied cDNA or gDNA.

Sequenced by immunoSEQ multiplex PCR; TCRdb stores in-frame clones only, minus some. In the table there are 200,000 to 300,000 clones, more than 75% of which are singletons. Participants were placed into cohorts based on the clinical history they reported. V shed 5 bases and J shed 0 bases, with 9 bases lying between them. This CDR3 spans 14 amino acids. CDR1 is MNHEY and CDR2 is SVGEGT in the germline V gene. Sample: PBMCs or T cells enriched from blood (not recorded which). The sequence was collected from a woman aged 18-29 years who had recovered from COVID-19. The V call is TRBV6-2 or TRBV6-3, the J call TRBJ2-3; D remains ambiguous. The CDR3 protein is CASSPTTSTDTQYF. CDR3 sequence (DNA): TGTGCCAGCAGTCCCACTACGAGCACAGATACGCAGTATTTT.